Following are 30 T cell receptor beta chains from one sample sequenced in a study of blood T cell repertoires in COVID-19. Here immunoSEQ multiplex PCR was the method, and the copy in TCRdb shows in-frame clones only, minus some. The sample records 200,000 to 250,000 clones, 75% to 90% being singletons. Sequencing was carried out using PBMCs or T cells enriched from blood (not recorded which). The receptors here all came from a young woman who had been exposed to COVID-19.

CDR3 in amino acids: CAIGSGGGYEQYF. As DNA, the CDR3 is TGTGCCATCGGAAGCGGGGGTGGCTACGAGCAGTACTTC. This sequence joins TRBV10-3 and TRBJ2-7; 8 positions agree with TRBD2. CDR1 and CDR2 (germline): ENHRY, SYGVKD. The CDR3 covers 13 residues. The junction had 6 bases not matched to a gene; V was cut back by 8 bases and J by 3 bases.

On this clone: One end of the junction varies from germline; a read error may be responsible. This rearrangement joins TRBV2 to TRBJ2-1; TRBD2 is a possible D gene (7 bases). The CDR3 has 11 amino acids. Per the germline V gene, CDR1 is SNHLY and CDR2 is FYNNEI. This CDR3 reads CASSPGDYLIF. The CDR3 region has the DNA TGTGCCAGCAGCCCAGGGGACTATTTGATCTTC.

CDR3 region: CASSARTHNQPQHF. As DNA, the CDR3 is TGTGCCAGCAGCGCTAGGACACACAATCAGCCCCAGCATTTT. The rearrangement uses TRBV2 and TRBJ1-5; D perhaps matches TRBD1 (5 bases). Trimming left V 6 bases short and J 3 bases short, with 12 bases between. The germline gives CDR1 SNHLY, CDR2 FYNNEI. The CDR3 consists of 14 residues.

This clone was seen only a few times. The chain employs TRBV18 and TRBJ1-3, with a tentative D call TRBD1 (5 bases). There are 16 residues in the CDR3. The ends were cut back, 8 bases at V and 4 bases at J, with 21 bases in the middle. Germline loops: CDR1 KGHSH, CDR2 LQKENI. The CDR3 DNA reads TGTGCCAGCAGCGCCTTAGGGGCTGGCGGAGGAAACACCATATATTTT. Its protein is CASSALGAGGGNTIYF.

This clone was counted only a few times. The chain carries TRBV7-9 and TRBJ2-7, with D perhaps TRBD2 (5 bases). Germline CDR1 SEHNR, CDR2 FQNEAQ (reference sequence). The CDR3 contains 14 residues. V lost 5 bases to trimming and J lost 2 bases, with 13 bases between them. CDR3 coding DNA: TGTGCCAGCAGCCCAGGTAGCGTGGCCTACGAGCAGTACTTC. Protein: CASSPGSVAYEQYF.

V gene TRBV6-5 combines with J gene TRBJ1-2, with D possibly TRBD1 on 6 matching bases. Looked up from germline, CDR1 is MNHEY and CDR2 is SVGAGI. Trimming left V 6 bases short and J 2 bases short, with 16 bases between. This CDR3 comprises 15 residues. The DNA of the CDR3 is TGTGCCAGCAGGGACCGGGACACGACCAACTATGGCTACACCTTC. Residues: CASRDRDTTNYGYTF.

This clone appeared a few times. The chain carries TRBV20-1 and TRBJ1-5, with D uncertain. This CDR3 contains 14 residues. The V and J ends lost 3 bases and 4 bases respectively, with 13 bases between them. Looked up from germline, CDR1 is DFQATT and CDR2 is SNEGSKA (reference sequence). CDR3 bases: TGCAGTGCTAGTGTACAGAAGCGGAATCAGCCCCAGCATTTT. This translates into CSASVQKRNQPQHF.

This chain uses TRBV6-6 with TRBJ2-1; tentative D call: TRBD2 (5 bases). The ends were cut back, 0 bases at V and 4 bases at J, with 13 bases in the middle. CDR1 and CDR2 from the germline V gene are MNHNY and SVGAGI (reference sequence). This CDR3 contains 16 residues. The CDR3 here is CASSYSLAGHYNEQFF. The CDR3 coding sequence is TGTGCCAGCAGTTACTCGCTGGCGGGCCATTACAATGAGCAGTTCTTC.

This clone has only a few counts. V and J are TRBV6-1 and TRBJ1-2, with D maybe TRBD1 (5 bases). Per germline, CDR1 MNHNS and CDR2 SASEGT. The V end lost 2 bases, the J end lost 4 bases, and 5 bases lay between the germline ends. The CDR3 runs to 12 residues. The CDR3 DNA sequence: TGTGCCAGCAGTGAAACAGGCTATGGCTACACCTTC. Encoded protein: CASSETGYGYTF.

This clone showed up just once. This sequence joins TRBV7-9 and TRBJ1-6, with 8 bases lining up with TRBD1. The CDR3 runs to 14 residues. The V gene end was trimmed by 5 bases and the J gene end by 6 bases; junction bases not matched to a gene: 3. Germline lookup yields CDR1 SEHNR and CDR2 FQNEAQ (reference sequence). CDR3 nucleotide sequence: TGTGCCAGCAGCAGAACAGGGGGTAATTCACCCCTCCACTTT. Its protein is CASSRTGGNSPLHF.

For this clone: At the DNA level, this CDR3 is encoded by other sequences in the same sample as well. CDR3 nucleotide sequence: TGCAGCGTTGTCGCGGGGAACACTGAAGCTTTCTTT. Its translation: CSVVAGNTEAFF. The chain recombines TRBV29-1 with TRBJ1-1; unclear D gene. The CDR3 length is 12 residues. With 4 bases removed from V and 1 base from J, the gap between germline ends came to 7 bases. Germline-derived CDR1 and CDR2 are SQVTM and ANQGSEA.

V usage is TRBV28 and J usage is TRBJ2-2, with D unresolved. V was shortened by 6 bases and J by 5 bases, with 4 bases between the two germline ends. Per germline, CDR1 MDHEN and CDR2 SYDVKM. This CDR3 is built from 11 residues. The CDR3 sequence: CASRETGELFF. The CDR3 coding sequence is TGTGCCAGCAGGGAGACCGGGGAGCTGTTTTTT.

The DNA for the CDR3 is TGTGCCAGCGCGGGACAGACGAATGAGCAGTTCTTC. It specifies CASAGQTNEQFF. This sequence joins TRBV6-5 and TRBJ2-1; D is perhaps TRBD1 (7 bases). V lost 8 bases to trimming and J lost 7 bases, with 12 bases between them. Germline V CDR1 and CDR2: MNHEY, SVGAGI. This CDR3 region has 12 residues.

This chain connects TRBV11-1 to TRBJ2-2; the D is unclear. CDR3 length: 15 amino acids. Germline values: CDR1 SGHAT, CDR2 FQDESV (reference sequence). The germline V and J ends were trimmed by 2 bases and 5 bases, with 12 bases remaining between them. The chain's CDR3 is CASSLLPGGTGELFF. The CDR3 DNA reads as TGTGCCAGCAGCTTATTGCCAGGTGGAACCGGGGAGCTGTTTTTT.

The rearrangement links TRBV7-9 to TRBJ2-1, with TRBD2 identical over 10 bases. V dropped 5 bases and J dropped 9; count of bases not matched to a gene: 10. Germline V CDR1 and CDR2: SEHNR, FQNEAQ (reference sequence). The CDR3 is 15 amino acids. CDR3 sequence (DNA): TGTGCCAGCAGCGGAAGCGGGAGGGTATTTGGTGAGCAGTTCTTC. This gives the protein CASSGSGRVFGEQFF.

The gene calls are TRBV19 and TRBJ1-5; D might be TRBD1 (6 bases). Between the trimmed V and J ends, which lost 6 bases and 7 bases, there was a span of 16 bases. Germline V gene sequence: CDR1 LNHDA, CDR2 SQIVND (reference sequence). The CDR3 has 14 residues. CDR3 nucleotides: TGTGCCAGTAGCATGCAGGGGACCAGGCAGCCCCAGCATTTT. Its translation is CASSMQGTRQPQHF.

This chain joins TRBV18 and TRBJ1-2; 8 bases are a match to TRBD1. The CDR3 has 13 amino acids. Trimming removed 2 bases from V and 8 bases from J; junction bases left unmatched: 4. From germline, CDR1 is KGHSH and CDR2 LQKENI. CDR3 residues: CASSPTTGAGYTF. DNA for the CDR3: TGTGCCAGCTCACCAACGACAGGGGCCGGCTACACCTTC.

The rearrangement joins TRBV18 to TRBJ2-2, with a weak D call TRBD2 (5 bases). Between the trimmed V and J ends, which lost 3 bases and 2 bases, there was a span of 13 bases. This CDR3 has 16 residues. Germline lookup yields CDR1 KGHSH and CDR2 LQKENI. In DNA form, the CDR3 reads TGTGCCAGCTCACCCCCAGCGAGGGTCAACACCGGGGAGCTGTTTTTT. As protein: CASSPPARVNTGELFF.

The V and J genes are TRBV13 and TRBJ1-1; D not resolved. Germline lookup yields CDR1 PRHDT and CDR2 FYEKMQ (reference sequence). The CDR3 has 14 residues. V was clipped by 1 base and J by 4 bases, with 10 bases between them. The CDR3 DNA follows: TGTGCCAGCAGCTTAGTCGGCAGGATCACTGAAGCTTTCTTT. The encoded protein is CASSLVGRITEAFF.

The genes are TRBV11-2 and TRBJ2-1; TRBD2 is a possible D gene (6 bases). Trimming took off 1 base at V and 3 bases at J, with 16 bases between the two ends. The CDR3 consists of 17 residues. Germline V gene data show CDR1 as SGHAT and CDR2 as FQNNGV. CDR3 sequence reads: CASSLGRGGTLYNEQFF. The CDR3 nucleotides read TGTGCCAGCAGCTTAGGTCGGGGCGGGACTCTCTACAATGAGCAGTTCTTC.

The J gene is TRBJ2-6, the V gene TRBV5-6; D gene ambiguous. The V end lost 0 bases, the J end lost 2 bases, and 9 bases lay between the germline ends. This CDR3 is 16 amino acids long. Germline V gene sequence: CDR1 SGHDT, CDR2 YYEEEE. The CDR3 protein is CASSLVRIPGANVLTF. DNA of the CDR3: TGTGCCAGCAGCTTGGTGCGGATACCTGGGGCCAACGTCCTGACTTTC.

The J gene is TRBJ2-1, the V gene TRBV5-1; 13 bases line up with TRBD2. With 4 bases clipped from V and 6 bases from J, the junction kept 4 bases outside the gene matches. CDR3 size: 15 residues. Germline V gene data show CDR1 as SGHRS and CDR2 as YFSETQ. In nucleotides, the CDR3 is TGCGCCAGCAGCGCCGGACTAGCGGGAGTCAATGAGCAGTTCTTC. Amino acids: CASSAGLAGVNEQFF.

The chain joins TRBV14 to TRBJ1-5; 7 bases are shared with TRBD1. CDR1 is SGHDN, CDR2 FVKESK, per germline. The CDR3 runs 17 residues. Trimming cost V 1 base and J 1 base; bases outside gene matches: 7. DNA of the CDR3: TGTGCCAGCAGCCAAGGACAGGGATATTTGAGCAATCAGCCCCAGCATTTT. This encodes CASSQGQGYLSNQPQHF. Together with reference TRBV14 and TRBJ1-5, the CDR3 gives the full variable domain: EAGVTQFPSHSVIEKGQTVTLRCDPISGHDNLYWYRRVMGKEIKFLLHFVKESKQDESGMPNNRFLAERTGGTYSTLKVQPAELEDSGVYFCASSQGQGYLSNQPQHFGDGTRLSIL.

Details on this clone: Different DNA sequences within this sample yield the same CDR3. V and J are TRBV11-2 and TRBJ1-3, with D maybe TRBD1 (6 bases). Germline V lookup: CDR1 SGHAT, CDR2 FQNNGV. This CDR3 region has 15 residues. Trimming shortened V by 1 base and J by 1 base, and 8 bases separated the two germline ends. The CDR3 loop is CASSLVGGSGNTIYF. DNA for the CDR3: TGTGCCAGCAGCTTAGTAGGGGGTTCTGGAAACACCATATATTTT. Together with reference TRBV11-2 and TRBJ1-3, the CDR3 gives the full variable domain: EAGVAQSPRYKIIEKRQSVAFWCNPISGHATLYWYQQILGQGPKLLIQFQNNGVVDDSQLPKDRFSAERLKGVDSTLKIQPAKLEDSAVYLCASSLVGGSGNTIYFGEGSWLTVV.

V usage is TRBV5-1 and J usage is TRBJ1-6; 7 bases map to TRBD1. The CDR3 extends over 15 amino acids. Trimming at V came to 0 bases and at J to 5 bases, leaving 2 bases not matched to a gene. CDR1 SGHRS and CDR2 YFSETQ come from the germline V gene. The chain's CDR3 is CASSLEGTDNSPLHF. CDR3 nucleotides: TGCGCCAGCAGCTTGGAGGGGACAGATAATTCACCCCTCCACTTT.

Written as DNA, the CDR3 is TGTGCCAGCAGCTTGGACGGCGGGGAGCTGTTTTTT. This sequence encodes CASSLDGGELFF. V and J are TRBV5-6 and TRBJ2-2; D is uncertain. Trimming stripped 0 bases from V and 7 bases from J, with 4 bases between. The CDR3 loop spans 12 amino acids. The germline V gene encodes CDR1 SGHDT and CDR2 YYEEEE.

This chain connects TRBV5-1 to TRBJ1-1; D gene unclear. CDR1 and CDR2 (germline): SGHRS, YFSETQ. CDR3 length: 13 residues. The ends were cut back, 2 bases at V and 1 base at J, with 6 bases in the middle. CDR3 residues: CASSFPGNTEAFF. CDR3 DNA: TGCGCCAGCAGCTTCCCGGGGAACACTGAAGCTTTCTTT. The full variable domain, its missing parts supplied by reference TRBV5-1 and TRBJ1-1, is KAGVTQTPRYLIKTRGQQVTLSCSPISGHRSVSWYQQTPGQGLQFLFEYFSETQRNKGNFPGRFSGRQFSNSRSEMNVSTLELGDSALYLCASSFPGNTEAFFGQGTRLTVV.

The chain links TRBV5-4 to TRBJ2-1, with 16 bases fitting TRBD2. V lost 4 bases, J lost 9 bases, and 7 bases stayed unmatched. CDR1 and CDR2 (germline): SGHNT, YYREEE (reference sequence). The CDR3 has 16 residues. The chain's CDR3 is CASSPSGLAGGGEQFF. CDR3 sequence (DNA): TGTGCCAGCAGCCCGTCGGGACTAGCGGGAGGGGGTGAGCAGTTCTTC.

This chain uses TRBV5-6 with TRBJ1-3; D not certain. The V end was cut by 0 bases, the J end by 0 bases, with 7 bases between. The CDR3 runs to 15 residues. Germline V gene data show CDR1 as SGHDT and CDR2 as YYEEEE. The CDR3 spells CASSLVGSSGNTIYF. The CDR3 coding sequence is TGTGCCAGCAGCTTGGTTGGGAGCTCTGGAAACACCATATATTTT.

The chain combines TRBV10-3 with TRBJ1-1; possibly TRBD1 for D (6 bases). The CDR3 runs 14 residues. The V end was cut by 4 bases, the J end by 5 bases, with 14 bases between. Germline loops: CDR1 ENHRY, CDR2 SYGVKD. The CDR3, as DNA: TGTGCCATCAGTGCCAACAGGGACCTGACTGAAGCTTTCTTT. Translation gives CAISANRDLTEAFF.